Following are 9 T cell receptor beta chains from one sample sequenced in a study of T cell responses to AZD1222 COVID-19 vaccine (dated by TCRdb to 2020 to 2022). What this sample's time point label stands for: baseline before first vaccination. The library relied on the immunoSEQ multiplex PCR assay. TCRdb re-hosts the immuneACCESS table, in-frame sequences only. Its copies lack some clones; in the studies checked, an unresolved V gene accounts for under half of them, and the cause for the rest is not known. In all, the sample holds about 110,000 clones, and 87% of those were seen once. The ten most abundant clones make up 3.5% to 4.5% of the sample. The sequencing used peripheral blood, collected on day 0 of AZD1222 vaccination. Receptors were obtained from an adult in good health.

The chain uses TRBV5-1 and TRBJ2-4; D is possibly TRBD1 or TRBD2 (6 bases each). Germline-derived CDR1 and CDR2 are SGHRS and YFSETQ. The CDR3 contains 17 residues. V lost 4 bases and J 0 bases, leaving 17 bases between the germline ends. The CDR3 loop reads CASSPGGSNLAKNIQYF. CDR3 coding DNA: TGCGCCAGCAGCCCCGGGGGCAGCAATCTAGCCAAAAACATTCAGTACTTC.

The chain couples TRBV4-1 to TRBJ1-1; D unclear. V dropped 1 base and J dropped 0 bases, with 3 bases sitting between them. CDR3 length: 13 amino acids. Germline V gene data show CDR1 as MGHRA and CDR2 as YSYEKL. CDR3 sequence: CASSQVLNTEAFF. DNA for the CDR3: TGCGCCAGCAGCCAAGTTCTGAACACTGAAGCTTTCTTT.

The rearrangement links TRBV11-2 to TRBJ1-3; no reliable D call. The CDR3 runs to 17 residues. Trimming took 1 base from V and 0 from J, leaving 13 bases between them. Germline V lookup: CDR1 SGHAT, CDR2 FQNNGV. CDR3 DNA sequence: TGTGCCAGCAGCTTAGCGGGAAACGGATACTCTGGAAACACCATATATTTT. Translating it yields CASSLAGNGYSGNTIYF. Filled out from reference TRBV11-2 and TRBJ1-3, the complete variable domain reads EAGVAQSPRYKIIEKRQSVAFWCNPISGHATLYWYQQILGQGPKLLIQFQNNGVVDDSQLPKDRFSAERLKGVDSTLKIQPAKLEDSAVYLCASSLAGNGYSGNTIYFGEGSWLTVV.

The chain is built from TRBV10-3 and TRBJ2-1, with D possibly being TRBD1 or TRBD2 (6 bases each). Trimming stripped 3 bases from V and 8 bases from J, with 14 bases between. Looked up from germline, CDR1 is ENHRY and CDR2 is SYGVKD. The CDR3 is 14 residues long. The CDR3 loop is CAISDTSRGYEQFF. DNA for the CDR3: TGTGCCATCAGTGACACTAGCAGGGGTTATGAGCAGTTCTTC.

In its sample, this clone was seen once. J is TRBJ2-1 and V is TRBV9, with a weak D call TRBD2 (5 bases). CDR3 length equals 15 residues. Trimming stripped 1 base from V and 4 bases from J, with 12 bases between. The germline V gene has CDR1 SGDLS and CDR2 YYNGEE. The CDR3 DNA follows: TGTGCCAGCAGCGTATGGACGGGGTTATACAATGAGCAGTTCTTC. It is translated as CASSVWTGLYNEQFF. The full variable domain, in which reference TRBV9 and TRBJ2-1 provide the parts outside the CDR3, is DSGVTQTPKHLITATGQRVTLRCSPRSGDLSVYWYQQSLDQGLQFLIQYYNGEERAKGNILERFSAQQFPDLHSELNLSSLELGDSALYFCASSVWTGLYNEQFFGPGTRLTVL.

This clone was observed a few times. Here the CDR3 DNA reads TGCGCCAGCAGCCGTGGGCCGCTAGCCAAAAACATTCAGTACTTC. The encoded protein is CASSRGPLAKNIQYF. The chain recombines TRBV4-3 with TRBJ2-4; D unresolved. The CDR3 sequence is 15 residues long. V was cut by 4 bases and J by 0 bases, with 10 bases left in between. Germline V gene sequence: CDR1 LGHNA, CDR2 YSLEER.

This chain links TRBV3-1 (or the pseudogene TRBV3-2) with TRBJ2-2, with D maybe TRBD1 (6 bases). V lost 7 bases, J lost 4 bases, and 13 bases lay in between. CDR3 length equals 14 residues. Looked up from germline, CDR1 is LGHDT and CDR2 is YNNKEL (reference sequence). CDR3 in amino acids: CASKTGTTTGELFF. The CDR3 coding sequence is TGTGCCAGCAAAACCGGGACAACCACCGGGGAGCTGTTTTTT.

The V call is TRBV6-2 or TRBV6-3, the J call TRBJ2-1; 8 nucleotides line up with TRBD2. The ends lost 0 bases at V and 0 bases at J; junction bases unmatched: 16. CDR3 length: 21 amino acids. Germline V CDR1 and CDR2: MNHEY, SVGEGT. The CDR3 loop is CASSYSSTGGGSSSSYNEQFF. In DNA form, the CDR3 reads TGTGCCAGCAGTTACTCGAGTACCGGGGGGGGTTCGTCGAGCTCCTACAATGAGCAGTTCTTC.

The chain has TRBV28 and TRBJ1-1; no clear D gene. Between the trimmed V and J ends, which lost 4 bases and 3 bases, there was a span of 15 bases. Germline values: CDR1 MDHEN, CDR2 SYDVKM. The CDR3 is 15 residues long. The CDR3 DNA reads TGTGCCAGCAGTTCCGCCGGGCTCGTGGACACTGAAGCTTTCTTT. Residues: CASSSAGLVDTEAFF.